The next 27 T cell receptor beta chains were all read from a single sample in a study of beta chain features in type 1 diabetes. The authors reverse transcribed all of the isolated RNA, so sequencing captured expressed TCRB transcripts. Clones were read by immunoSEQ multiplex PCR, and TCRdb kept only the in-frame ones, dropping some. The sample shows some 190,000 clones, around 8% of them seen only once. Study outcomes and limitations: Shortening that was moderate but significant affected the TCRB CDR3s of Type 1 diabetes patients in all four CD4+ subsets.

For these TCRs, the target antigens are not known. Sequencing used central memory CD4+ T cells from blood. The source is a woman between 35 and 50 years old with type 1 diabetes.

This clone was counted between two and nine times. The same CDR3 arises from other DNA sequences in this sample as well. V is TRBV30 and J is TRBJ1-2, with D tentatively TRBD1 (5 bases). The germline V and J ends were trimmed by 0 bases and 5 bases, with 7 bases remaining between them. This CDR3 contains 12 residues. Germline CDR1 GTSNPN, CDR2 SVGIG (reference sequence). This chain's CDR3 is CAWSVGDYGYTF. Written as DNA, the CDR3 is TGTGCCTGGAGTGTAGGGGATTATGGCTACACCTTC.

The chain carries TRBV4-3 and TRBJ2-5; tentative D call: TRBD2 (6 bases). The V end lost 4 bases, the J end lost 5 bases, and 17 bases lay between the germline ends. The CDR3 runs to 15 residues. Germline assignment: CDR1 LGHNA and CDR2 YSLEER. The DNA for the CDR3 is TGCGCCAGCAGCCGCAGTGGCAGGGCGGGGGAGACCCAGTACTTC. Residues: CASSRSGRAGETQYF.

The chain couples TRBV7-9 to TRBJ1-2, with 12 bases that match TRBD1. The germline gives CDR1 SEHNR, CDR2 FQNEAQ (reference sequence). This CDR3 is built from 18 residues. The V and J ends lost 5 bases and 5 bases, in that order; junction bases with no gene match: 15. The CDR3 region is CASSPLGTGGTMGYGYTF. Here the CDR3 DNA reads TGTGCCAGCAGCCCCCTCGGGACAGGGGGCACTATGGGGTATGGCTACACCTTC.

The chain employs TRBV6-5 and TRBJ2-7; TRBD1 might be the D (5 bases). V was clipped by 6 bases and J by 5 bases, with 17 bases between them. Germline V gene lookup returns CDR1 MNHEY and CDR2 SVGAGI. The CDR3 is 14 residues long. The CDR3 sequence is CASSRQRPPDEQYF. In nucleotides, the CDR3 is TGTGCCAGCAGCCGACAGCGACCTCCTGACGAGCAGTACTTC.

The J gene is TRBJ1-2, the V gene TRBV19; D is unresolved. The CDR3 loop spans 14 amino acids. V was pared by 0 bases and J by 8 bases, with 13 bases between. Germline-derived CDR1 and CDR2 are LNHDA and SQIVND (reference sequence). The CDR3 nucleotides read TGTGCCAGTAGTATAGAGGCAGGCCTCAAGGGCTACACCTTC. Its translation is CASSIEAGLKGYTF.

This clone was seen only a few times. A junction boundary mismatches the germline segment, possibly from a read error. The rearrangement uses TRBV2 and TRBJ2-7; 7 nucleotides match TRBD1. The CDR3 has 14 amino acids. Germline lookup yields CDR1 SNHLY and CDR2 FYNNEI. The CDR3 nucleotides are TGTGCCAGCAGTCGGGACAGAGGTTCCTCCGAGCAGTACTTC. Its protein product is CASSRDRGSSEQYF.

This clone was seen more than once but under ten times. This chain joins TRBV9 and TRBJ1-6; a possible D gene is TRBD1 (5 bases). Trimming took 3 bases from V and 4 from J, leaving 8 bases between them. From germline, CDR1 is SGDLS and CDR2 YYNGEE. This CDR3 spans 14 amino acids. CDR3 bases: TGTGCCAGCAGCGCGGGACTGTATAATTCACCCCTCCACTTT. Its protein product is CASSAGLYNSPLHF.

The CDR3 protein is CASSYRGNSYEQYF. The CDR3 coding sequence is TGTGCCAGCAGTTACCGGGGGAATTCCTACGAGCAGTACTTC. This chain connects TRBV6-5 to TRBJ2-7; D is possibly TRBD2 (6 bases). V was clipped by 2 bases and J by 1 base, with 9 bases between them. Germline V gives CDR1 MNHEY, CDR2 SVGAGI. The CDR3 has 14 residues.

This sequence joins TRBV7-2 and TRBJ2-5; D remains unclear. The germline V and J ends were trimmed by 1 base and 4 bases, with 13 bases remaining between them. Germline V CDR1 and CDR2: SGHTA, FQGNSA. CDR3 size: 15 residues. The CDR3 protein is CASSLGIGELETQYF. CDR3 coding DNA: TGTGCCAGCAGCTTAGGAATAGGAGAACTAGAGACCCAGTACTTC.

This clone was detected many times. This chain links TRBV19 with TRBJ2-1; perhaps TRBD2 as D (6 bases). Germline CDR1 LNHDA, CDR2 SQIVND (reference sequence). The CDR3 sequence is 14 residues long. Deletions cut 8 bases from V and 6 bases from J, with 17 bases between. DNA of the CDR3: TGTGCCAGTCTCGACTGGCGCGGGGCCAATGAGCAGTTCTTC. Amino acid sequence: CASLDWRGANEQFF.

This clone was seen a few times. The chain has TRBV5-4 and TRBJ1-1; TRBD1 is a possible D gene (6 bases). V lost 1 base and J 6 bases, leaving 16 bases between the germline ends. Germline V gives CDR1 SGHNT, CDR2 YYREEE (reference sequence). The CDR3 contains 15 residues. The CDR3 region is CASSLKQGRTAEAFF. The CDR3 region has the DNA TGTGCCAGCAGCTTGAAACAGGGCAGAACGGCTGAAGCTTTCTTT. Using reference TRBV5-4 and TRBJ1-1 for the parts outside the CDR3, the full variable domain is ETGVTQSPTHLIKTRGQQVTLRCSSQSGHNTVSWYQQALGQGPQFIFQYYREEENGRGNFPPRFSGLQFPNYSSELNVNALELDDSALYLCASSLKQGRTAEAFFGQGTRLTVV.

In DNA, the CDR3 is TGTGCCAGCTCATTGGGACTGCCTCTTAACTATGGCTACACCTTC. Protein: CASSLGLPLNYGYTF. The chain has TRBV18 and TRBJ1-2, with D possibly matching TRBD1 (5 bases). Trimming pared 5 bases from V and 1 base from J, leaving 14 bases between. CDR1 and CDR2 (germline): KGHSH, LQKENI. The CDR3 is 15 amino acids.

V and J are TRBV4-3 and TRBJ1-4; D gene uncertain. V gave up 4 bases and J gave up 4 bases, with 7 bases separating them. Germline V gives CDR1 LGHNA, CDR2 YSLEER. This CDR3 has 13 amino acids. CDR3 bases: TGCGCCAGCAGCCGCCAGAATAATGAAAAACTGTTTTTT. It translates to CASSRQNNEKLFF.

The chain uses TRBV5-6 and TRBJ1-6; possible D gene TRBD1, 6 bases. Deletions cut 1 base from V and 8 bases from J, with 19 bases between. Germline CDR1 and CDR2: SGHDT and YYEEEE. The length of the CDR3 is 17 residues. As DNA, the CDR3 is TGTGCCAGCAGCTTGCCGGGGGGGGCAGGAACGGATTCACCCCTCCACTTT. This gives the protein CASSLPGGAGTDSPLHF.

This clone was observed a handful of times. The J gene is TRBJ2-7, the V gene TRBV11-3, with D maybe TRBD1 (6 bases). CDR1 SGHNT and CDR2 YENEEA come from the germline V gene. The CDR3 sequence is 14 residues long. Trimming left V 5 bases short and J 7 bases short, with 18 bases between. The CDR3 protein is CASSLQQGVGEQYF. The CDR3 DNA is TGTGCCAGCAGCCTCCAACAGGGAGTGGGGGAGCAGTACTTC.

J is TRBJ1-1 and V is TRBV5-6; D is possibly TRBD1 (6 bases). CDR3 length: 14 amino acids. Per germline, CDR1 SGHDT and CDR2 YYEEEE. V lost 0 bases to trimming and J lost 3 bases, with 9 bases between them. The CDR3 nucleotides read TGTGCCAGCAGCTTGGACAGGGTAGACACTGAAGCTTTCTTT. Translating gives CASSLDRVDTEAFF.

V and J are TRBV18 and TRBJ2-7, with 8 positions matching TRBD1. The CDR3 contains 14 residues. V was clipped by 6 bases and J by 6 bases; unmatched bases: 10. Germline CDR1 reads KGHSH; CDR2 reads LQKENI. The CDR3 DNA follows: TGTGCCAGCTCTCCCCGGGCTGGGACAGGCGAGCAGTACTTC. It translates to CASSPRAGTGEQYF.

A few counts support this clone. The chain recombines TRBV5-4 with TRBJ1-2; D unresolved. The CDR3 is made up of 14 amino acids. Trimming took off 4 bases at V and 7 bases at J, with 17 bases between the two ends. Per the germline V gene, CDR1 is SGHNT and CDR2 is YYREEE (reference sequence). CDR3 DNA: TGTGCCAGCAGCCCCGCCGGGAGGGAGGGTGGCTACACCTTC. Amino acid sequence: CASSPAGREGGYTF.

Only a few counts were recorded for this clone. This rearrangement joins TRBV29-1 to TRBJ2-5; D not certain. V was cut by 4 bases and J by 3 bases, with 9 bases left in between. The CDR3 extends over 12 amino acids. CDR1 and CDR2 from the germline V gene are SQVTM and ANQGSEA. The CDR3 DNA sequence: TGCAGCGTTGTGCAAGCGAAAGAGACCCAGTACTTC. Translation gives CSVVQAKETQYF.

This clone was counted between two and nine times. V gene TRBV27 combines with J gene TRBJ2-2; D may be TRBD2 (5 bases). The CDR3 has 14 amino acids. The V end was cut by 3 bases, the J end by 7 bases, with 12 bases between. Germline V lookup: CDR1 MNHEY, CDR2 SMNVEV (reference sequence). CDR3 coding DNA: TGTGCCAGCAGTTTGTCGGGGATCAACGGGGAGCTGTTTTTT. Residues: CASSLSGINGELFF.

This rearrangement joins TRBV18 to TRBJ1-1, with D maybe TRBD1 (5 bases). CDR1 is KGHSH, CDR2 LQKENI, per germline. Trimming left V 5 bases short and J 1 base short, with 8 bases between. The CDR3 has 13 amino acids. The CDR3 DNA sequence: TGTGCCAGCTCAACAGGACAGAACACTGAAGCTTTCTTT. Encoded protein: CASSTGQNTEAFF. The complete variable domain, with remaining parts taken from reference TRBV18 and TRBJ1-1, reads NAGVMQNPRHLVRRRGQEARLRCSPMKGHSHVYWYRQLPEEGLKFMVYLQKENIIDESGMPKERFSAEFPKEGPSILRIQQVVRGDSAAYFCASSTGQNTEAFFGQGTRLTVV.

This clone was detected only a few times. The J gene is TRBJ1-1, the V gene TRBV29-1; possibly TRBD1 for D (6 bases). Germline V gene lookup returns CDR1 SQVTM and CDR2 ANQGSEA. The CDR3 length is 12 residues. Trimming removed 7 bases at V and 1 base at J, with 10 bases between. The CDR3 nucleotides are TGCAGCGGGGGGCGAGGGAACACTGAAGCTTTCTTT. Translated, it gives CSGGRGNTEAFF.

This clone was observed a handful of times. The V call is TRBV18, the J call TRBJ1-2; weak D call: TRBD1 (5 bases). The CDR3 is made up of 13 amino acids. Per germline, CDR1 KGHSH and CDR2 LQKENI. Trimming left V 6 bases short and J 3 bases short, with 11 bases between. This chain's CDR3 is CASSSGTDYGYTF. The CDR3 DNA follows: TGTGCCAGCTCTAGCGGGACGGACTATGGCTACACCTTC.

This clone showed up just a few times. The rearrangement joins TRBV7-6 to TRBJ2-7; 7 bases agree with TRBD1. Trimming cost V 3 bases and J 3 bases; bases outside gene matches: 2. The V gene's germline CDR1 is SGHVS and CDR2 FNYEAQ. The CDR3 extends over 13 amino acids. CDR3: CASSFDRDYEQYF. The DNA for the CDR3 is TGTGCCAGCAGCTTTGACAGGGACTACGAGCAGTACTTC. Drawing the rest from reference TRBV7-6 and TRBJ2-7, the complete variable domain is GAGVSQSPRYKVTKRGQDVALRCDPISGHVSLYWYRQALGQGPEFLTYFNYEAQQDKSGLPNDRFSAERPEGSISTLTIQRTEQRDSAMYRCASSFDRDYEQYFGPGTRLTVT.

This clone was observed a few times. The chain links TRBV5-6 to TRBJ1-1; D is unclear. The CDR3 contains 12 residues. The ends were cut back, 4 bases at V and 7 bases at J, with 11 bases in the middle. The germline V gene encodes CDR1 SGHDT and CDR2 YYEEEE. DNA for the CDR3: TGTGCCAGCAGCCCATCCGGACTTGAAGCTTTCTTT. Residues: CASSPSGLEAFF.

The chain recombines TRBV9 with TRBJ2-2; tentatively, D is TRBD2 (6 bases). Between the trimmed V and J ends, which lost 0 bases and 4 bases, there was a span of 10 bases. The germline V gene has CDR1 SGDLS and CDR2 YYNGEE. The CDR3 spans 15 residues. Here the CDR3 reads CASSVGGLFTGELFF. The CDR3 nucleotides are TGTGCCAGCAGCGTAGGGGGACTCTTCACCGGGGAGCTGTTTTTT.

This clone came up a few times. In the same sample, other DNA sequences code for this CDR3. The V gene is TRBV18, the J gene TRBJ2-5; D perhaps matches TRBD1 (7 bases). The CDR3 runs 13 residues. Germline CDR1 KGHSH, CDR2 LQKENI. V was shortened by 3 bases and J by 5 bases, with 10 bases between the two germline ends. The CDR3, as DNA: TGTGCCAGCTCACCGACAGGGAGGGAGACCCAGTACTTC. Translation gives CASSPTGRETQYF.